The 26 T cell receptor beta chains listed next were all sequenced from one sample in a study of blood T cell repertoires in COVID-19. Profiled with immunoSEQ multiplex PCR; TCRdb holds only in-frame clones, not every one. This sample has approximately 200,000 clones; about 85% occur once, and the top ten carry roughly 20%. The sample was peripheral blood. The source is a person aged 65-85 years with COVID-19, enrolled during active disease.

In this sample, this clone turned up once. V gene TRBV2 combines with J gene TRBJ1-4; D is uncertain. The CDR3 loop spans 13 amino acids. CDR1 is SNHLY and CDR2 is FYNNEI in the germline V gene. Trimming removed 4 bases at V and 8 bases at J, with 11 bases between. The CDR3 loop is CASSGGSREKLFF. The DNA of the CDR3 is TGTGCCAGCAGTGGCGGGAGTCGGGAAAAACTGTTTTTT.

The chain links TRBV4-1 to TRBJ1-2; perhaps TRBD1 as D (5 bases). The CDR3 is made up of 15 amino acids. Germline CDR1 reads MGHRA; CDR2 reads YSYEKL. V lost 5 bases to trimming and J lost 3 bases, with 16 bases between them. The CDR3 loop is CASSYPRGAYYGYTF. The CDR3 DNA follows: TGCGCCAGCAGCTACCCCCGCGGGGCTTACTATGGCTACACCTTC.

This rearrangement joins TRBV7-6 to TRBJ1-5; 8 bases fit TRBD1. The CDR3 sequence is 15 residues long. The trim removed 5 bases at V and 2 bases at J, leaving 5 bases unmatched. Germline loops: CDR1 SGHVS, CDR2 FNYEAQ. Written as DNA, the CDR3 is TGTGCCAGCAGCCCCGACAGGGGAGGCAATCAGCCCCAGCATTTT. Translated, it gives CASSPDRGGNQPQHF. The full variable domain, its missing parts supplied by reference TRBV7-6 and TRBJ1-5, is GAGVSQSPRYKVTKRGQDVALRCDPISGHVSLYWYRQALGQGPEFLTYFNYEAQQDKSGLPNDRFSAERPEGSISTLTIQRTEQRDSAMYRCASSPDRGGNQPQHFGDGTRLSIL.

The chain couples TRBV18 to TRBJ1-5; TRBD1 is a possible D gene (5 bases). The ends were cut back, 2 bases at V and 6 bases at J, with 14 bases in the middle. Germline V gene sequence: CDR1 KGHSH, CDR2 LQKENI. There are 15 residues in the CDR3. The CDR3 loop reads CASSPAQGEAQPQHF. DNA of the CDR3: TGTGCCAGCTCACCAGCGCAGGGTGAGGCTCAGCCCCAGCATTTT.

The CDR3 protein is CASSEALSGRNNEQFF. The CDR3 DNA reads as TGTGCCAGCAGTGAAGCGCTAAGCGGGAGGAACAATGAGCAGTTCTTC. This sequence joins TRBV2 and TRBJ2-1, with 9 nucleotides matching TRBD2. The V segment lost 0 bases and the J segment 5 bases; nucleotides outside the gene matches: 5. CDR1 and CDR2 (germline): SNHLY, FYNNEI. CDR3 length: 16 residues.

Concerning this clone itself: Mismatch with germline at one junction end may stem from a read error. This chain joins TRBV2 and TRBJ2-7, with TRBD1 as a possible D gene (6 bases). The CDR3 covers 13 residues. The germline V gene encodes CDR1 SNHLY and CDR2 FYNNEI. CDR3 protein: CASSVSLGQWKDF. As DNA, the CDR3 is TGTGCCAGCAGTGTAAGCCTAGGACAGTGGAAAGACTTC.

The chain combines TRBV4-1 with TRBJ1-3; tentatively, D is TRBD1 (5 bases). Germline CDR1 and CDR2: MGHRA and YSYEKL. V was clipped by 0 bases and J by 0 bases, with 15 bases between them. This CDR3 is 18 amino acids long. CDR3 sequence reads: CASSQDLGGFFSGNTIYF. DNA of the CDR3: TGCGCCAGCAGCCAAGATTTGGGGGGGTTCTTCTCTGGAAACACCATATATTTT.

The V and J genes are TRBV5-5 and TRBJ2-7, with D unclear. The V end was cut by 0 bases, the J end by 0 bases, with 13 bases between. This CDR3 contains 16 residues. In germline, CDR1 is SGHKS, CDR2 YYEKEE (reference sequence). CDR3 coding DNA: TGTGCCAGCAGCTTGGCGGTTAACCCACCCTCCTACGAGCAGTACTTC. Its protein product is CASSLAVNPPSYEQYF.

The rearrangement joins TRBV6-5 to TRBJ2-7, with TRBD2 matching over 7 bases. The CDR3 covers 14 residues. J gave up 0 bases and V 5 bases, and 4 bases lay outside the gene matches. The germline V gene encodes CDR1 MNHEY and CDR2 SVGAGI. DNA of the CDR3: TGTGCCAGCAGTCGAAGCGGGGACTCCTACGAGCAGTACTTC. This gives the protein CASSRSGDSYEQYF.

The rearrangement joins TRBV7-9 to TRBJ1-2; unclear D gene. The V end lost 5 bases, the J end lost 6 bases, and 19 bases lay between the germline ends. Germline CDR1 is SEHNR and CDR2 is FQNEAQ (reference sequence). The CDR3 extends over 15 amino acids. This chain's CDR3 is CASSPSPETINGYTF. The CDR3 DNA sequence: TGTGCCAGCAGCCCGAGCCCCGAGACAATCAATGGCTACACCTTC.

The gene calls are TRBV7-3 and TRBJ2-1; possible D gene TRBD2, 5 bases. Trimming took off 4 bases at V and 2 bases at J, with 15 bases between the two ends. The germline gives CDR1 SGHTA, CDR2 FQGTGA. The CDR3 loop spans 16 amino acids. The CDR3 DNA is TGTGCCAGCAGCTCAAAAGAGGGCGAGGCCTACAATGAGCAGTTCTTC. This sequence encodes CASSSKEGEAYNEQFF.

The chain is built from TRBV18 and TRBJ1-1; D remains unclear. CDR1 and CDR2 (germline): KGHSH, LQKENI. Trimming pared 3 bases from V and 0 bases from J, leaving 5 bases between. The CDR3 loop spans 13 amino acids. CDR3 sequence reads: CASSPAVNTEAFF. The CDR3 region has the DNA TGTGCCAGCTCACCGGCAGTGAACACTGAAGCTTTCTTT.

The CDR3 loop reads CASSLGRSSGNTIYF. CDR3 DNA sequence: TGCGCCAGCAGCTTGGGTCGGAGCTCTGGAAACACCATATATTTT. This chain connects TRBV5-1 to TRBJ1-3; D is unclear. Trimming pared 0 bases from V and 0 bases from J, leaving 7 bases between. Looked up from germline, CDR1 is SGHRS and CDR2 is YFSETQ. The CDR3 consists of 15 residues.

The V call is TRBV19, the J call TRBJ1-1; TRBD1 agrees at 8 bases. With V trimmed by 7 bases and J by 4 bases, 5 bases remained unmatched. Germline V lookup: CDR1 LNHDA, CDR2 SQIVND (reference sequence). This CDR3 comprises 13 residues. The CDR3 region is CASTSTGGTEAFF. The CDR3 DNA follows: TGTGCCAGTACATCAACAGGGGGCACTGAAGCTTTCTTT.

The J gene is TRBJ2-2, the V gene TRBV6-5; 9 nucleotides match TRBD2. The CDR3 loop spans 15 amino acids. Germline assignment: CDR1 MNHEY and CDR2 SVGAGI. V lost 6 bases and J lost 2; bases outside the gene matches: 4. The CDR3 sequence is CASRPLAGNTGELFF. CDR3 sequence (DNA): TGTGCCAGCAGGCCCCTAGCGGGAAACACCGGGGAGCTGTTTTTT.

J is TRBJ1-1 and V is TRBV4-3; D unresolved. This CDR3 comprises 15 residues. CDR1 is LGHNA and CDR2 is YSLEER in the germline V gene. V lost 0 bases and J 4 bases, leaving 12 bases between the germline ends. In DNA form, the CDR3 reads TGCGCCAGCAGCCAAGATTTGAGGATTCGCACTGAAGCTTTCTTT. This codes for CASSQDLRIRTEAFF.

This clone occurred a few times. The V and J genes are TRBV2 and TRBJ2-7, with D tentatively TRBD2 (5 bases). The CDR3 length is 15 residues. The ends were cut back, 2 bases at V and 2 bases at J, with 13 bases in the middle. Germline V gives CDR1 SNHLY, CDR2 FYNNEI. This chain's CDR3 is CASSEFEGFTYEQYF. DNA of the CDR3: TGTGCCAGCAGTGAATTTGAGGGATTCACCTACGAGCAGTACTTC. The variable domain in full, completed from reference TRBV2 and TRBJ2-7, reads EPEVTQTPSHQVTQMGQEVILRCVPISNHLYFYWYRQILGQKVEFLVSFYNNEISEKSEIFDDQFSVERPDGSNFTLKIRSTKLEDSAMYFCASSEFEGFTYEQYFGPGTRLTVT.

This clone came up once. The genes are TRBV19 and TRBJ2-2; 12 bases line up with TRBD1. Unmatched junction bases numbered 7, after V lost 4 bases and J lost 10 bases. The CDR3 has 15 amino acids. Germline V lookup: CDR1 LNHDA, CDR2 SQIVND (reference sequence). CDR3 sequence reads: CASSTGTGGLAELFF. CDR3 DNA sequence: TGTGCCAGTAGTACCGGGACAGGGGGCCTTGCGGAGCTGTTTTTT. The whole variable domain, remainder taken from reference TRBV19 and TRBJ2-2, is DGGITQSPKYLFRKEGQNVTLSCEQNLNHDAMYWYRQDPGQGLRLIYYSQIVNDFQKGDIAEGYSVSREKKESFPLTVTSAQKNPTAFYLCASSTGTGGLAELFFGEGSRLTVL.

V and J are TRBV29-1 and TRBJ1-5, with D perhaps TRBD1 (5 bases). Germline V CDR1 and CDR2: SQVTM, ANQGSEA. The CDR3 runs 13 residues. The V end was cut by 1 base, the J end by 3 bases, with 7 bases between. The CDR3 coding sequence is TGCAGCGTTGAAGCAGGGCCCAATCAGCCCCAGCATTTT. It codes for CSVEAGPNQPQHF.

The gene calls are TRBV30 and TRBJ2-1; 9 nucleotides agree with TRBD2. This CDR3 has 13 residues. The V gene's germline CDR1 is GTSNPN and CDR2 SVGIG (reference sequence). The V gene end was trimmed by 8 bases and the J gene end by 3 bases; junction bases not matched to a gene: 5. CDR3 DNA sequence: TGTGCCCATAGCGGGAGTATCTACAATGAGCAGTTCTTC. This translates into CAHSGSIYNEQFF.

The CDR3 spells CASGRGLATSYEQYF. As DNA, the CDR3 is TGTGCCAGTGGAAGAGGCCTAGCGACGTCCTACGAGCAGTACTTC. The chain has TRBV19 and TRBJ2-7, with D possibly matching TRBD2 (6 bases). Germline V lookup: CDR1 LNHDA, CDR2 SQIVND (reference sequence). Trimming pared 8 bases from V and 1 base from J, leaving 18 bases between. The CDR3 covers 15 residues.

The chain recombines TRBV28 with TRBJ2-2, with 8 positions matching TRBD1. Losses at the gene ends were 1 base for V and 7 bases for J; bases not matched to a gene: 8. The CDR3 length is 16 residues. The germline V gene encodes CDR1 MDHEN and CDR2 SYDVKM. CDR3 in amino acids: CASSLLMDRAGGELFF. CDR3 nucleotides: TGTGCCAGCAGTTTATTGATGGACAGGGCCGGCGGGGAGCTGTTTTTT.

This rearrangement joins TRBV7-9 to TRBJ1-6; the D gene is possibly TRBD1 (6 bases). Germline CDR1 SEHNR, CDR2 FQNEAQ (reference sequence). V lost 1 base and J 2 bases, leaving 6 bases between the germline ends. The CDR3 extends over 15 amino acids. CDR3 loop: CASSLGDTYNSPLHF. For the CDR3, the DNA is TGTGCCAGCAGCTTAGGGGACACCTATAATTCACCCCTCCACTTT.

This chain connects TRBV9 to TRBJ2-1; 7 nucleotides match TRBD2. V lost 0 bases to trimming and J lost 7 bases; unmatched junction nucleotides: 10. The CDR3 contains 16 residues. CDR1 and CDR2 (germline): SGDLS, YYNGEE. CDR3 region: CASSVALFRGDNEQFF. The CDR3 nucleotides are TGTGCCAGCAGCGTAGCCCTCTTTCGGGGGGATAATGAGCAGTTCTTC.

CDR3 in DNA: TGTGCCAGCGGTCCCGGGACACCAACCGGGGAGCTGTTTTTT. This gives the protein CASGPGTPTGELFF. This rearrangement joins TRBV5-4 to TRBJ2-2, with a possible D match to TRBD1 (6 bases). CDR3 length equals 14 residues. V lost 7 bases to trimming and J lost 5 bases, with 15 bases between them. Germline V CDR1 and CDR2: SGHNT, YYREEE (reference sequence).

The rearrangement joins TRBV19 to TRBJ1-1; tentative D call: TRBD1 (6 bases). Trimming pared 6 bases from V and 1 base from J, leaving 18 bases between. The germline gives CDR1 LNHDA, CDR2 SQIVND (reference sequence). The CDR3 has 16 amino acids. The CDR3, as DNA: TGTGCCAGTAGGACTTACCGGACAGACAAGAACACTGAAGCTTTCTTT. It encodes CASRTYRTDKNTEAFF.